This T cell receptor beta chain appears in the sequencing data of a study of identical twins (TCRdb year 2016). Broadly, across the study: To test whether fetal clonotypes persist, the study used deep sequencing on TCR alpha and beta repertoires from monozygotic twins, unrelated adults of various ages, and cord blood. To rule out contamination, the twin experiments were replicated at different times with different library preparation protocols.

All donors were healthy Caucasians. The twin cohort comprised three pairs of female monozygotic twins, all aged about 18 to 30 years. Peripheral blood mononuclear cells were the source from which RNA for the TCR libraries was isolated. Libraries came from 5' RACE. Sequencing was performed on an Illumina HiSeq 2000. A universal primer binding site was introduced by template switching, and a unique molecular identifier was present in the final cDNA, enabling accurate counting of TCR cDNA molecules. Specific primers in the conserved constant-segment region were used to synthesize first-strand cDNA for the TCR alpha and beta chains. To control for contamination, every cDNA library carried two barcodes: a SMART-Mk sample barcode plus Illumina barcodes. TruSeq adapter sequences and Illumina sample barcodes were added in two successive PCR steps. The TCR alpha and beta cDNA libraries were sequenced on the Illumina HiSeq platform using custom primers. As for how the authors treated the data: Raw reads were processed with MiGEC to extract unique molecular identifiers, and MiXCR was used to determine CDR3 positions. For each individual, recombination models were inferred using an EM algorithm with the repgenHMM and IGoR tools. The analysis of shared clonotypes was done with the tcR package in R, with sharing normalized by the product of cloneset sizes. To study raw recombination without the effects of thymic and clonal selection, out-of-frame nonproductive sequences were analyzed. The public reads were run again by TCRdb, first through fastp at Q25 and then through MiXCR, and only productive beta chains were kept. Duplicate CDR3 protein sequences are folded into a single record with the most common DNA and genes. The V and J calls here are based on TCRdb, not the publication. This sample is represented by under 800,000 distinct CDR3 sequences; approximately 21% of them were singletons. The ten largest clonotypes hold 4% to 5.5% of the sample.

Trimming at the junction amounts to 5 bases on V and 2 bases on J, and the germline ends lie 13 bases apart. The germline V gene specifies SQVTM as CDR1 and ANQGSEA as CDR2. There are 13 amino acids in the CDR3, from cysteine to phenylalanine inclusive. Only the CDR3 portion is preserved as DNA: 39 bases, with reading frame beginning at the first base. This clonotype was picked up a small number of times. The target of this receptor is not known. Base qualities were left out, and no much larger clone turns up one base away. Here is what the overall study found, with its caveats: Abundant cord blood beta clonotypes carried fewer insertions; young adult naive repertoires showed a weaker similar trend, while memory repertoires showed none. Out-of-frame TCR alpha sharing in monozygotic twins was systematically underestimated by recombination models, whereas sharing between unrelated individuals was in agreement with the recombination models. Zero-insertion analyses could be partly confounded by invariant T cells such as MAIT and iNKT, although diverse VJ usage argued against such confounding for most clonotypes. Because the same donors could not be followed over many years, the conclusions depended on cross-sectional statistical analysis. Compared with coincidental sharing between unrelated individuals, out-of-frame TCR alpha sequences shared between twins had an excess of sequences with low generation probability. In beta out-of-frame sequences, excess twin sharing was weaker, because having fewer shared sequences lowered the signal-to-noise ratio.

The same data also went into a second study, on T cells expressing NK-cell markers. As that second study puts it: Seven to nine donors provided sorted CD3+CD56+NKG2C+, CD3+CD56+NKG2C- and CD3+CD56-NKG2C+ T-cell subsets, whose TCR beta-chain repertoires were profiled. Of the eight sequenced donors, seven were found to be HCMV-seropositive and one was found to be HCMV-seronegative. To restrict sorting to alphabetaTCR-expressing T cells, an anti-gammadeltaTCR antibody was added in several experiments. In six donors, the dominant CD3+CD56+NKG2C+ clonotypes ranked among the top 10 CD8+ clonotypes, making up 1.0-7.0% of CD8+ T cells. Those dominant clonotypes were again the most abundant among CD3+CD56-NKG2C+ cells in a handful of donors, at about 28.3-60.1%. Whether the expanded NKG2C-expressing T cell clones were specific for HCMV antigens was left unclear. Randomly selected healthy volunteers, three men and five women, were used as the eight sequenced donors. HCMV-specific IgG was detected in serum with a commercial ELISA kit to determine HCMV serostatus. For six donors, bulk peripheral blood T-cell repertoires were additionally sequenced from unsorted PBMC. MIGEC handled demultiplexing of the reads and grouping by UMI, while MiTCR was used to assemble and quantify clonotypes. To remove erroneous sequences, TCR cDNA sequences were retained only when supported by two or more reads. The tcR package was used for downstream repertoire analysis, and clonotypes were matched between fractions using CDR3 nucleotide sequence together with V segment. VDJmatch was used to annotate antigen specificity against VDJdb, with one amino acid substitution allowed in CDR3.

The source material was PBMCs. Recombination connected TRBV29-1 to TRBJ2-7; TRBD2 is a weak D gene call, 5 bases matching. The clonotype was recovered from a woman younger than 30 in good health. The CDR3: CSVPSGPAYEQYF. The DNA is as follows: TGCAGCGTTCCCAGCGGTCCGGCCTACGAGCAGTACTTC.